Each of the 3 T cell receptor beta chains below was sequenced from the same sample in a study of regulatory T cells in long-lasting Graves disease. Regarding time point: persistent/refractory GD, antithyroid drugs over 5 years with positive TRAb. Scientists built the TCR library using RNA that was extracted from PBMCs. In building TCR beta libraries, iRepertoire HTBI primers were used together with Arm-PCR of CDR3 regions. TCRdb ran MiXCR on the multiplex PCR reads and lists one entry per CDR3 protein. The sample shows hundreds of thousands of distinct CDR3 sequences, less than 25% of them seen only once. The sequences come from peripheral blood mononuclear cells (PBMCs), collected when the disease was refractory, from a patient treated with antithyroid drugs. These receptors were obtained from a female donor with Graves disease.

This clonotype was seen only a few times. The V call is TRBV20-1, the J call TRBJ2-2; D is possibly TRBD2 (5 bases). The CDR3 is made up of 17 amino acids. The germline V gene has CDR1 DFQATT and CDR2 SNEGSKA (reference sequence). Trimming left V 3 bases short and J 0 bases short, with 17 bases between. In DNA form, the CDR3 reads TGCAGTGCTAGGGATAATGGAGGACGGCCGAACACCGGGGAGCTGTTTTTT. It encodes CSARDNGGRPNTGELFF.

This clonotype was seen repeatedly, ten times or more. The chain joins TRBV11-1 to TRBJ1-2, with D possibly being TRBD1 (6 bases). This CDR3 comprises 14 residues. The germline CDR1 and CDR2 sequences are SGHAT and FQDESV (reference sequence). V lost 4 bases, J lost 1 base, and 10 bases lay in between. The CDR3 here is CASSWDTLNYGYTF. The CDR3 DNA follows: TGTGCCAGCAGCTGGGACACTCTTAACTATGGCTACACCTTC.

The rearrangement links TRBV15 to TRBJ2-7; 10 bases are a match to TRBD2. Germline CDR1 and CDR2: LNHNV and YYDKDF (reference sequence). This CDR3 has 17 amino acids. V dropped 0 bases and J dropped 3; count of bases not matched to a gene: 8. CDR3 amino acids: CATSRDIQTSGYYEQYF. CDR3 coding DNA: TGTGCCACCAGCAGAGATATCCAGACTAGCGGGTACTACGAGCAGTACTTC.